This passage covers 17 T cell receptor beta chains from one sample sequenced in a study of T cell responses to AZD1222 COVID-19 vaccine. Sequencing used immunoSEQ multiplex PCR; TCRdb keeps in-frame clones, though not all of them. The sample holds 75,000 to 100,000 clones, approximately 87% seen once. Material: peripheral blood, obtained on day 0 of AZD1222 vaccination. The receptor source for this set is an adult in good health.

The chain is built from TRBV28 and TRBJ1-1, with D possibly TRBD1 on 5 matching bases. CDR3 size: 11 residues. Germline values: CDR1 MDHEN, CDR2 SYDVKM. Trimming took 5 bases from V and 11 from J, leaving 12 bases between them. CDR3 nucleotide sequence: TGTGCCAGCAGTATGGGGGGGGGTGCTTTCTTT. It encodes CASSMGGGAFF.

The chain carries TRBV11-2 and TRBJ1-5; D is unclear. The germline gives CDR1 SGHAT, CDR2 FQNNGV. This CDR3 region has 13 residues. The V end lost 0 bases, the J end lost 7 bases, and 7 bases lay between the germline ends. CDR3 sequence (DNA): TGTGCCAGCAGCTTAGACCGCAGCCAGCCCCAGCATTTT. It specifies CASSLDRSQPQHF.

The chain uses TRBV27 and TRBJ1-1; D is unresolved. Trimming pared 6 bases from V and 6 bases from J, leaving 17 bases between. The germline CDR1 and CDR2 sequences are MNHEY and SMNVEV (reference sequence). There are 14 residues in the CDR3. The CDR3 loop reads CASRFDGSLSEAFF. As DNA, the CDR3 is TGTGCCAGCAGGTTTGATGGGTCTCTGTCTGAAGCTTTCTTT.

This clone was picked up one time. The CDR3 bases are TGTGCCAGCAGCTTAGATGGTTGGGCGAACTCCTACAATGAGCAGTTCTTC. It translates to CASSLDGWANSYNEQFF. The gene calls are TRBV11-3 and TRBJ2-1, with D unclear. This CDR3 spans 17 amino acids. Trimming removed 0 bases at V and 0 bases at J, with 12 bases between. The germline CDR1 and CDR2 sequences are SGHNT and YENEEA.

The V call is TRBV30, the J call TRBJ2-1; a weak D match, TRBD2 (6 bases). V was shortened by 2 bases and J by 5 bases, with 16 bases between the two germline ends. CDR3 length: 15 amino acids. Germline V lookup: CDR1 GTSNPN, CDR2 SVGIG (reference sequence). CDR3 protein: CAWSSSGGPNNEQFF. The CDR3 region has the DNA TGTGCCTGGAGTAGTTCCGGAGGGCCGAACAATGAGCAGTTCTTC.

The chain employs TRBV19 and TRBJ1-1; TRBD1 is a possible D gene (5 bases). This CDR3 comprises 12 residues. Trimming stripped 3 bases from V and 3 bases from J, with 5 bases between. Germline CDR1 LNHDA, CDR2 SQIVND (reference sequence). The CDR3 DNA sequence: TGTGCCAGTAGTATGGGGGACACTGAAGCTTTCTTT. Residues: CASSMGDTEAFF.

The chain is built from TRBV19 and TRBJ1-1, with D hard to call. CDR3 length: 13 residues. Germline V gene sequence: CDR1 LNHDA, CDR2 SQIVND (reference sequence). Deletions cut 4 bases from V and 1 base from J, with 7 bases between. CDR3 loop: CASSRSRNTEAFF. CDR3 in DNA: TGTGCCAGTAGTAGATCAAGGAACACTGAAGCTTTCTTT. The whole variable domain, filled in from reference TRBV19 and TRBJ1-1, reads DGGITQSPKYLFRKEGQNVTLSCEQNLNHDAMYWYRQDPGQGLRLIYYSQIVNDFQKGDIAEGYSVSREKKESFPLTVTSAQKNPTAFYLCASSRSRNTEAFFGQGTRLTVV.

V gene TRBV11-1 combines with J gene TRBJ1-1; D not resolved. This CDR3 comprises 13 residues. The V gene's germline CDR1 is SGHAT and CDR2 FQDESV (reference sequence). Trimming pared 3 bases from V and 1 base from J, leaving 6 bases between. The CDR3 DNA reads TGTGCCAGCAGCTTGATAGAGAACACTGAAGCTTTCTTT. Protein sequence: CASSLIENTEAFF.

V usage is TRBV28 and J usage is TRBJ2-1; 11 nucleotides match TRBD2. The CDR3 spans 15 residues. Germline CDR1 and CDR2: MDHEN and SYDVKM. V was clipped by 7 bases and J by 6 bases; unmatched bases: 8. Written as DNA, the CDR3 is TGTGCCAGCACCCTACTAGCGGGAGCTCCCAATGAGCAGTTCTTC. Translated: CASTLLAGAPNEQFF.

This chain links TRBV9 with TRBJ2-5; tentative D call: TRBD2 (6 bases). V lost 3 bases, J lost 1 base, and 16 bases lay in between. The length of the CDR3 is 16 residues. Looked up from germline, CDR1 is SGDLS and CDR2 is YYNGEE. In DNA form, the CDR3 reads TGTGCCAGCAGCGGGTCTTATGCGGGAAGCCAAGAGACCCAGTACTTC. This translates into CASSGSYAGSQETQYF. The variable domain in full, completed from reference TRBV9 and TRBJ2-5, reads DSGVTQTPKHLITATGQRVTLRCSPRSGDLSVYWYQQSLDQGLQFLIQYYNGEERAKGNILERFSAQQFPDLHSELNLSSLELGDSALYFCASSGSYAGSQETQYFGPGTRLLVL.

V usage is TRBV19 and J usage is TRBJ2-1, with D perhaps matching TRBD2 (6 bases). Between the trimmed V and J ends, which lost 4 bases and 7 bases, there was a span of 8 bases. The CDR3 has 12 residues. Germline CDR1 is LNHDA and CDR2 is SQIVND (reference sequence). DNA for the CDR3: TGTGCCAGTAGTAAAGGACTAAATGAGCAGTTCTTC. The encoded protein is CASSKGLNEQFF.

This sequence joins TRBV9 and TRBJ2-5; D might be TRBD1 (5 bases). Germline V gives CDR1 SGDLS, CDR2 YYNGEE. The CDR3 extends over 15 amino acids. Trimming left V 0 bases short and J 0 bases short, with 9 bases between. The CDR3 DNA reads TGTGCCAGCAGCGTAGAATCGACAGACCAAGAGACCCAGTACTTC. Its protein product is CASSVESTDQETQYF.

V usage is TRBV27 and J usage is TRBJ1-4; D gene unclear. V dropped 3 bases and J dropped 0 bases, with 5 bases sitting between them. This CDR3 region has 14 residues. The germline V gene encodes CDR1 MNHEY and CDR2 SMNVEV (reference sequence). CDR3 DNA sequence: TGTGCCAGCAGTTTTGCTGCAACTAATGAAAAACTGTTTTTT. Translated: CASSFAATNEKLFF.

The CDR3 region has the DNA TGCGCCAGCGGCCCGGCTACAGGGAACACCATATATTTT. Protein product: CASGPATGNTIYF. The V call is TRBV5-1, the J call TRBJ1-3, with D tentatively TRBD1 (6 bases). The CDR3 is 13 residues long. V gave up 7 bases and J gave up 7 bases, with 15 bases separating them. Germline assignment: CDR1 SGHRS and CDR2 YFSETQ. Full variable domain (missing parts from reference TRBV5-1 and TRBJ1-3): KAGVTQTPRYLIKTRGQQVTLSCSPISGHRSVSWYQQTPGQGLQFLFEYFSETQRNKGNFPGRFSGRQFSNSRSEMNVSTLELGDSALYLCASGPATGNTIYFGEGSWLTVV.

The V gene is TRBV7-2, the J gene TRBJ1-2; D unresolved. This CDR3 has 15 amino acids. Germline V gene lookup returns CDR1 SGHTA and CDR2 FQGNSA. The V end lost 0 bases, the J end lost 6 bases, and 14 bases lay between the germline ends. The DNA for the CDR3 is TGTGCCAGCAGCTTAGCGACGGGGATACAGCATGGCTACACCTTC. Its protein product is CASSLATGIQHGYTF.

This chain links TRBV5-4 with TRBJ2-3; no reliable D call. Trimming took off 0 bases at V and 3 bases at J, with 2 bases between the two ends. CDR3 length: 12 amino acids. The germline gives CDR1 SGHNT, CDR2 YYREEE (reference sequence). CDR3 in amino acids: CASSLVTDTQYF. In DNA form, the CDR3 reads TGTGCCAGCAGCTTGGTTACAGATACGCAGTATTTT.

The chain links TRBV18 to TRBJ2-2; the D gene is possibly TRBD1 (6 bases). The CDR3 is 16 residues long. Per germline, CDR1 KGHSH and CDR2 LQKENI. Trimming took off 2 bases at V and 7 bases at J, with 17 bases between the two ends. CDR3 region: CASSPAGDRLRGELFF. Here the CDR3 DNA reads TGTGCCAGCTCACCAGCGGGCGACAGGCTTCGCGGGGAGCTGTTTTTT.